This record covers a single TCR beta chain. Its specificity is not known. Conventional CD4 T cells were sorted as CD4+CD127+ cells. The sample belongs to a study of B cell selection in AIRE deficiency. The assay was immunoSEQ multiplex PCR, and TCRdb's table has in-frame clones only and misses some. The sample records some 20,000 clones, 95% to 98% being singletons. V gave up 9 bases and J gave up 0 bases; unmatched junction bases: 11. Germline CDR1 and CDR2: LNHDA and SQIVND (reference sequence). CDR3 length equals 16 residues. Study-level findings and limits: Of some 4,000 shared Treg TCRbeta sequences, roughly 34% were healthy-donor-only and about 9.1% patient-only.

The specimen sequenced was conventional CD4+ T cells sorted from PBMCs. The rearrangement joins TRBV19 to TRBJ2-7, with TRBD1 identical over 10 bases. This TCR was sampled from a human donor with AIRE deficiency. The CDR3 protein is CASRDRGAIGSYEQYF. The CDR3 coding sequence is TGTGCCAGCCGGGACAGGGGAGCTATAGGCTCCTACGAGCAGTACTTC.